The rows below give T cell receptor beta chains drawn from one sample of a study of early T cells in non-severe SARS-CoV-2 infection. TCRdb used MiXCR to reprocess the 5' RACE reads, holding one entry per CDR3 protein. Of roughly 56,000 distinct CDR3 sequences listed, 7.5% to 10% are singletons. Sequences were obtained from whole blood. These receptors came from an adult who was a healthcare worker with PCR-confirmed SARS-CoV-2 infection or an uninfected control (not recorded which). Both conserved end residues are part of each CDR3.

TRBJ2-4	TRBV2	CASSKQGSSKNIQYF
TRBJ1-1	TRBV3-1	CASSRPGGREAFF
TRBJ1-1	TRBV5-1	CASSLDGRDTEAFF
TRBJ2-3	TRBV5-6	CASSLAGTDTQYF
TRBJ2-2	TRBV11-2	CASSGYTGELFF
TRBJ2-3	TRBV2	CASSRWTSGESTDTQYF
TRBJ1-2	TRBV2	CARSESDYGYTF
TRBJ1-1	TRBV2	CASTPGLDMNTEAFF
TRBJ2-3	TRBV7-6	CASSLAGFASDTQYF
TRBJ2-3	TRBV11-2	CASSFQTSVSTDTQYF
TRBJ2-5	TRBV3-1	CASSQARPGVETQYF
TRBJ2-1	TRBV5-5	CASSRAGTAYYNEQFF
TRBJ1-6	TRBV25-1	CASSEFRSINSPLHF
TRBJ2-5	TRBV20-1	CSAATGRWLSNQETQYF
TRBJ2-5	TRBV12-3/TRBV12-4	CASSPDLAGGLGTQYF
TRBJ1-2	TRBV4-1	CASSHGRQARAEGF
TRBJ2-4	TRBV19	CASSIGPPGRGDIQYF
TRBJ2-5	TRBV7-2	CASSPLAYGETQYF
TRBJ2-2	TRBV14	CASSPEWGSGELFF
TRBJ2-1	TRBV24-1	CATSENGVRINEQFF
TRBJ1-6	TRBV7-8	CASSPRLGGNSPLHF
TRBJ2-5	TRBV25-1	CANSPEETQYF
TRBJ2-1	TRBV25-1	CASYGMDNEQFF
TRBJ2-1	TRBV30	CAFTRGENDEQFF
TRBJ1-1	TRBV6-5	CASRADRGVVTEAFF
TRBJ2-5	TRBV7-2	CASSLGILAGGQETQYF
TRBJ1-5	TRBV2	CARDRDRQNQPQHF
TRBJ2-3	TRBV6-2/TRBV6-3	CASSYLEPRVPDTQYF
TRBJ1-2	TRBV18	CASSPGPDGLYGYTF
TRBJ2-4	TRBV12-3/TRBV12-4	CASSETWAKNIQYF
TRBJ1-1	TRBV5-1	CASSSGQGLDTEAFF
TRBJ1-2	TRBV27	CASKGGRNYGYTF
TRBJ1-2	TRBV5-1	CASSLGQPYGYTF
TRBJ1-6	TRBV7-8	CASSSGYLSSYNSPLHF
TRBJ1-3	TRBV11-2	CASSLEGKTTDTIYF
TRBJ2-3	TRBV5-4	CASRRGVLAGAKDTQYF
TRBJ1-1	TRBV7-2	CASVPDWDITEAFF
TRBJ2-1	TRBV7-2	CASSLEALAEQFF
TRBJ1-4	TRBV7-2	CASSLARLGEGEKLFF
TRBJ1-1	TRBV7-9	CASSLTTAGSTEAFF
TRBJ2-3	TRBV6-1	CASSGTSGVADTQYF
TRBJ1-2	TRBV19	CASSIFRTGENYGYTF
TRBJ1-3	TRBV5-4	CASSLAGTAGNTIYF
TRBJ1-1	TRBV29-1	CSVITQGPNTEAFF